The next 2 T cell receptor beta chains were all read from a single sample in a study of OX40 agonist ivuxolimab in advanced cancers. Measured with immunoSEQ multiplex PCR; TCRdb has only the in-frame clones, and not every one. The data show just over 95,000 clones, 90% seen once. Sequenced here: CD4+ or CD8+ T cells sorted from blood, sampled in a trial of the OX40 agonist ivuxolimab. All receptors come from an adult with an advanced solid tumor such as melanoma, head and neck, liver or kidney cancer.

This clone is a singleton in its sample. This rearrangement joins TRBV29-1 to TRBJ2-3, with TRBD2 identical over 9 bases. J lost 1 base, V lost 4 bases, and 3 bases had no gene match. The CDR3 consists of 14 residues. CDR1 is SQVTM and CDR2 is ANQGSEA in the germline V gene. The CDR3 sequence: CSVVSGGRTDTQYF. The CDR3 DNA reads as TGCAGCGTTGTTAGCGGGGGCCGCACAGATACGCAGTATTTT.

The CDR3 spells CASSFPQTGIGETQYF. Here the CDR3 DNA reads TGTGCCAGCAGCTTTCCCCAGACAGGGATTGGGGAGACCCAGTACTTC. V usage is TRBV5-4 and J usage is TRBJ2-5; TRBD1 matches at 7 bases. The V segment lost 2 bases and the J segment 5 bases; nucleotides outside the gene matches: 12. This CDR3 comprises 16 residues. The germline gives CDR1 SGHNT, CDR2 YYREEE (reference sequence).